These 10 T cell receptor beta chains came from one sample sequenced in a study of OX40 agonist ivuxolimab in advanced cancers. Library creation used the immunoSEQ multiplex PCR assay. TCRdb's version of the immuneACCESS table is confined to in-frame rearrangements and falls short of the full clone set. An unresolved V gene accounts for under half of the shortfall where checked; the remainder is of unknown origin. In all, the sample holds about 71,000 clones, and about 81% of those were seen once. Jointly, the top ten make up around 5% of the sample. The sequencing used CD4+ or CD8+ T cells sorted from blood, collected in a trial of the OX40 agonist ivuxolimab. The receptors were gathered from an adult with an advanced solid tumor such as melanoma, head and neck, liver or kidney cancer.

The rearrangement links TRBV6-4 to TRBJ1-1; unclear D gene. CDR3 length: 15 amino acids. Germline V gene data show CDR1 as MRHNA and CDR2 as SNTAGT. Deletions cut 5 bases from V and 0 bases from J, with 13 bases between. The CDR3 DNA sequence: TGTGCCAGCAGTTACATCCAGGCGATGAACACTGAAGCTTTCTTT. It encodes CASSYIQAMNTEAFF.

This chain connects TRBV5-1 to TRBJ1-5, with TRBD1 as a possible D gene (6 bases). V lost 2 bases and J 7 bases, leaving 10 bases between the germline ends. The CDR3 contains 13 residues. Germline V gene sequence: CDR1 SGHRS, CDR2 YFSETQ. The CDR3 loop reads CASSFKGGQPQHF. The CDR3, as DNA: TGCGCCAGCAGCTTCAAGGGGGGGCAGCCCCAGCATTTT.

As DNA, the CDR3 is TGTGCCAGCAGCTCGTCAGGGGGCCAGTTCTTC. Translated, it gives CASSSSGGQFF. This chain uses TRBV11-3 with TRBJ2-1; 8 positions agree with TRBD1. The V segment lost 4 bases and the J segment 13 bases; nucleotides outside the gene matches: 3. Looked up from germline, CDR1 is SGHNT and CDR2 is YENEEA. The CDR3 spans 11 residues.

V usage is TRBV5-1 and J usage is TRBJ2-6, with 10 bases matching TRBD2. Trimming cost V 4 bases and J 0 bases; bases outside gene matches: 7. The CDR3 contains 18 residues. Looked up from germline, CDR1 is SGHRS and CDR2 is YFSETQ. The CDR3 nucleotides read TGCGCCAGCAGCAGGCTAGCGGGAGTAGACTCTGGGGCCAACGTCCTGACTTTC. This translates into CASSRLAGVDSGANVLTF. The full variable domain, its missing parts supplied by reference TRBV5-1 and TRBJ2-6, is KAGVTQTPRYLIKTRGQQVTLSCSPISGHRSVSWYQQTPGQGLQFLFEYFSETQRNKGNFPGRFSGRQFSNSRSEMNVSTLELGDSALYLCASSRLAGVDSGANVLTFGAGSRLTVL.

This clone was seen a handful of times. CDR3 amino acids: CASSLWPNSPLHF. CDR3 nucleotides: TGTGCCAGCAGCTTATGGCCAAATTCACCCCTCCACTTT. V gene TRBV7-3 combines with J gene TRBJ1-6; D unresolved. The CDR3 length is 13 residues. Trimming took 2 bases from V and 7 from J, leaving 6 bases between them. Germline CDR1 SGHTA, CDR2 FQGTGA.

This chain links TRBV4-1 with TRBJ1-1, with 9 bases aligning to TRBD1. The CDR3 runs to 15 residues. The germline V gene has CDR1 MGHRA and CDR2 YSYEKL. J lost 4 bases, V lost 0 bases, and 3 bases had no gene match. In DNA, the CDR3 is TGCGCCAGCAGCCAAGAGAACAGGGGGCCCACTGAAGCTTTCTTT. This encodes CASSQENRGPTEAFF.

This clone came up a few times. The gene calls are TRBV5-4 and TRBJ1-2; D unresolved. The CDR3 is 14 residues long. Germline lookup yields CDR1 SGHNT and CDR2 YYREEE (reference sequence). Trimming left V 4 bases short and J 5 bases short, with 15 bases between. The CDR3 DNA reads TGTGCCAGCAGCCAGATAGACGAGGGTTATGGCTACACCTTC. Protein sequence: CASSQIDEGYGYTF.

The chain links TRBV6-1 to TRBJ1-1, with a possible D match to TRBD1 (6 bases). V was pared by 4 bases and J by 2 bases, with 11 bases between. CDR3 size: 14 residues. CDR1 is MNHNS and CDR2 is SASEGT in the germline V gene. CDR3 protein: CASSARGDNTEAFF. In nucleotides, the CDR3 is TGTGCCAGCAGTGCCAGGGGAGATAACACTGAAGCTTTCTTT.

This clone was observed a single time. The same CDR3 also results from other DNA sequences found in this sample. The chain recombines TRBV5-1 with TRBJ2-7, with no clear D. V lost 0 bases, J lost 4 bases, and 8 bases lay in between. Germline V gene data show CDR1 as SGHRS and CDR2 as YFSETQ. This CDR3 comprises 13 residues. The CDR3 sequence: CASSLEASYEQYF. As DNA, the CDR3 is TGCGCCAGCAGCTTGGAGGCTTCGTACGAGCAGTACTTC. Full variable domain (remainder filled in from reference TRBV5-1 and TRBJ2-7): KAGVTQTPRYLIKTRGQQVTLSCSPISGHRSVSWYQQTPGQGLQFLFEYFSETQRNKGNFPGRFSGRQFSNSRSEMNVSTLELGDSALYLCASSLEASYEQYFGPGTRLTVT.

The chain carries TRBV5-6 and TRBJ2-7; no clear D gene. The CDR3 contains 12 residues. V was trimmed by 3 bases and J by 4 bases, leaving 8 bases between them. Germline loops: CDR1 SGHDT, CDR2 YYEEEE. As DNA, the CDR3 is TGTGCCAGCAGCTACAAAAAGTACGAGCAGTACTTC. This gives the protein CASSYKKYEQYF.